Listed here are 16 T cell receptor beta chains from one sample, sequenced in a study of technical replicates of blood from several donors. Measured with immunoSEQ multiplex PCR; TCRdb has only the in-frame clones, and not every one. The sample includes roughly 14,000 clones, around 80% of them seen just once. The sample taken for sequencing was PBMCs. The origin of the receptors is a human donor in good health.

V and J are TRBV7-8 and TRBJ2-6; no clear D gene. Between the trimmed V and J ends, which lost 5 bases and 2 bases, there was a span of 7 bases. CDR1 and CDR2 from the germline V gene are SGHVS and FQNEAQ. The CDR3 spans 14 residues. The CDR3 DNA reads TGTGCCAGCAGCCCTAAAACTGGGGCCAACGTCCTGACTTTC. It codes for CASSPKTGANVLTF.

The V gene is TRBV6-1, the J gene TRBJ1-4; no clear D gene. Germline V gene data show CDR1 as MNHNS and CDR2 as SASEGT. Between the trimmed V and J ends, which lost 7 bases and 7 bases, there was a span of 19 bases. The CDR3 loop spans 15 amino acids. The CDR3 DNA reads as TGTGCCAGCACCCGAAACGGGGTAGACGGTGAAAAACTGTTTTTT. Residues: CASTRNGVDGEKLFF.

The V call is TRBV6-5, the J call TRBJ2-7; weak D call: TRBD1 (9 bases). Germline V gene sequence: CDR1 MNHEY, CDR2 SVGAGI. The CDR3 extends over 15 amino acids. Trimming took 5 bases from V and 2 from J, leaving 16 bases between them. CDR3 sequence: CASSRGGTGTYEQYF. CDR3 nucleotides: TGTGCCAGCAGTCGGGGGGGGACAGGGACCTACGAGCAGTACTTC.

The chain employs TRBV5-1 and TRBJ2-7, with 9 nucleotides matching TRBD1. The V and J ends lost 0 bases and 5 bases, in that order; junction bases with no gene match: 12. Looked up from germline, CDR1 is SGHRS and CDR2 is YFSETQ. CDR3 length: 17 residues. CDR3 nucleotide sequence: TGCGCCAGCAGCTTGGATGGGGATTCGACAGGGGGTCACGAGCAGTACTTC. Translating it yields CASSLDGDSTGGHEQYF.

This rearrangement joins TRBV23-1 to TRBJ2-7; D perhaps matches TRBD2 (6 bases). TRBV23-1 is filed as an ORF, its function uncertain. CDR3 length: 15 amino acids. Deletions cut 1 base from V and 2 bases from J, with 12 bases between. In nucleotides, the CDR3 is TGCGCCAGCAGTCAATGGGGGGATGGTACCTACGAGCAGTACTTC. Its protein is CASSQWGDGTYEQYF.

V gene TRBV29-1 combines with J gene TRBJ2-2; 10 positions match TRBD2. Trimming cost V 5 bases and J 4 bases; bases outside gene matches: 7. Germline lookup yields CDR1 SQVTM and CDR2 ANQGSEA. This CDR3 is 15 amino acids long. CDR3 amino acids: CSVSLAGPVTGELFF. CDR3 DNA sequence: TGCAGCGTTTCACTAGCGGGACCTGTCACCGGGGAGCTGTTTTTT.

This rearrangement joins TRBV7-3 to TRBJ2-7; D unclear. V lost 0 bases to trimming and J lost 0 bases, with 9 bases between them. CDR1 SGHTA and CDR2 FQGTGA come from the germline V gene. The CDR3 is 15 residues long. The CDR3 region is CASSLTHGSSYEQYF. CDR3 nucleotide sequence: TGTGCCAGCAGCTTAACGCACGGGTCCTCCTACGAGCAGTACTTC.

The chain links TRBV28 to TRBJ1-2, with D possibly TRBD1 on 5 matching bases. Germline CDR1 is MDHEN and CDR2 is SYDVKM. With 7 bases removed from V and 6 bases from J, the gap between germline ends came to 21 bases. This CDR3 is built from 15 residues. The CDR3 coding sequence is TGTGCCAGCAACCCTCTCCTCCGGGGGGGAAATGGCTACACCTTC. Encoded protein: CASNPLLRGGNGYTF.

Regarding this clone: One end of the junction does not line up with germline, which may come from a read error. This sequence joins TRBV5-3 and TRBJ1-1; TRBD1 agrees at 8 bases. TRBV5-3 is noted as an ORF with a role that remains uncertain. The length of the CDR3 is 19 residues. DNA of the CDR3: TGTGCCAGAAGCGAACCTGGGACAGGTGGTGGGACGTGGAACCCTGAAGCTTTCTTT. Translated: CARSEPGTGGGTWNPEAFF.

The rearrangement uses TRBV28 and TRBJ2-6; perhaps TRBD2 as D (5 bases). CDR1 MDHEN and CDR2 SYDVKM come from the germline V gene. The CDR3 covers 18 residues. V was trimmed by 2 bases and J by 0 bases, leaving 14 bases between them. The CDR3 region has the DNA TGTGCCAGCAGTTTAATCGGGGTTTGGGTCTCTGGGGCCAACGTCCTGACTTTC. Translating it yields CASSLIGVWVSGANVLTF.

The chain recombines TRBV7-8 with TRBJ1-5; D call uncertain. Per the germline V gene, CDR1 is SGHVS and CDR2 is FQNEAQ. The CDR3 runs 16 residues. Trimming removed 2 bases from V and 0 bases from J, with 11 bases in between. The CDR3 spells CASSLSSSNSNQPQHF. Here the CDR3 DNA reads TGTGCCAGCAGCTTAAGCTCGTCAAATAGCAATCAGCCCCAGCATTTT.

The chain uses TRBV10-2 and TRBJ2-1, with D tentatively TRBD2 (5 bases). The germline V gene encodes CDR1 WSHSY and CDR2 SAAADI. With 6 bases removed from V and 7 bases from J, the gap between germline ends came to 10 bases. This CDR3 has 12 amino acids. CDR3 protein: CASSQLVNEQFF. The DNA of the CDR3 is TGCGCCAGCAGCCAACTAGTGAATGAGCAGTTCTTC.

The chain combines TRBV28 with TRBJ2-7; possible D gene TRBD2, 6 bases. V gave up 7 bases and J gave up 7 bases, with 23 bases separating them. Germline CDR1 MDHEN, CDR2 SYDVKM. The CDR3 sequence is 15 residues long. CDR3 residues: CASNPHWREVEEQYF. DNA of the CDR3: TGTGCCAGCAACCCACACTGGAGGGAGGTCGAAGAGCAGTACTTC.

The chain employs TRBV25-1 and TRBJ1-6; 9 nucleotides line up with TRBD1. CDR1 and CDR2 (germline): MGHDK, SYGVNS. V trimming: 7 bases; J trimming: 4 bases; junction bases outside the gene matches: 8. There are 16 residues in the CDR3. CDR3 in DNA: TGTGCCAGCACCCTCGCCGGGACAGGGTATAATTCACCCCTCCACTTT. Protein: CASTLAGTGYNSPLHF.

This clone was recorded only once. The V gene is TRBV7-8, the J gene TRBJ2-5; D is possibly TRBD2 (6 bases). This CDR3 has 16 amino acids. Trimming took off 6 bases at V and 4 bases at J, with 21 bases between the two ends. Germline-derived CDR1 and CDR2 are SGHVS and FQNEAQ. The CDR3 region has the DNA TGTGCCAGCAGAAGGGGTCCGGGAGAAGCCCCAGAGACCCAGTACTTC. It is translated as CASRRGPGEAPETQYF.

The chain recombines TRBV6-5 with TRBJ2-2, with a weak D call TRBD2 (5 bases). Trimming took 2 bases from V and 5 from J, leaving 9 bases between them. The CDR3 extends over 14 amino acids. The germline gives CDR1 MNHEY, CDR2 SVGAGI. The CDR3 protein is CASSYEGMTGELFF. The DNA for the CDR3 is TGTGCCAGCAGTTACGAGGGAATGACCGGGGAGCTGTTTTTT.